The entry below gives a single T cell receptor beta chain sequence along with its context. The record originates from a study of T cell changes during pregnancy in multiple sclerosis. TCRdb's copy holds only in-frame clones and misses some; the assay was immunoSEQ multiplex PCR. The top ten clones hold approximately 12% of a sample with roughly 40,000 clones, roughly 90% of them seen once. The CDR3 covers 15 residues. Trimming removed 3 bases from V and 6 bases from J; junction bases left unmatched: 8. The germline gives CDR1 MGHRA, CDR2 YSYEKL. The sequenced sample was CD8+ T cells from peripheral blood mononuclear cells, obtained in the first trimester of pregnancy. The chain uses TRBV4-1 and TRBJ1-2; the match to TRBD1 covers 9 bases. The receptor's source is a female donor with multiple sclerosis, enrolled in a pregnancy study. CDR3 sequence (DNA): TGCGCCAGCAGCCATTATACAGGGGGCTCTGATGGCTACACCTTC. This sequence encodes CASSHYTGGSDGYTF.